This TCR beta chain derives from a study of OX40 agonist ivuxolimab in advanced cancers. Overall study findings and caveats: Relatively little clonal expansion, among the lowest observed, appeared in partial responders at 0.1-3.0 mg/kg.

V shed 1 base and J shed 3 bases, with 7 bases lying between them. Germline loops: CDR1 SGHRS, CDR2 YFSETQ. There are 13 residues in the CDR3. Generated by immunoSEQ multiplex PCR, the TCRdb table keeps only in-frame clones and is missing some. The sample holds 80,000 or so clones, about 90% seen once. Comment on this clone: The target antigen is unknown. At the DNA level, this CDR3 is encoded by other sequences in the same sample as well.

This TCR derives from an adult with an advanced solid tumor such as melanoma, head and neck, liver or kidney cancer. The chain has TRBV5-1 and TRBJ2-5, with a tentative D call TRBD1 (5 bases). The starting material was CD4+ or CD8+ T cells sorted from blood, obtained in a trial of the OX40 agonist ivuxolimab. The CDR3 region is CASSLWGEETQYF. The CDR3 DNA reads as TGCGCCAGCAGCTTGTGGGGCGAAGAGACCCAGTACTTC.